This TCR beta chain was sequenced for a study of T cells expressing NK-cell markers. Study-wide context: Eight donors were sequenced, of whom seven were HCMV-seropositive, while the remaining one was HCMV-seronegative. Broader study findings: In several donors, dominant CD3+CD56+NKG2C+ clones formed roughly 1.0-7.5% of CD8+ cells.

This CDR3 has 15 amino acids. The germline gives CDR1 MNHEY, CDR2 SVGAGI. About this clonotype itself: The antigen is unknown.

Using the 5' RACE reads, TCRdb records one entry per CDR3 protein without DNA. The sample table includes some 460,000 distinct CDR3 sequences. Sequencing was done on a sample of blood T cells: a sorted CD56 or NKG2C T cell subset, CD4+ or CD8+ T cells, or bulk PBMC T cells (not recorded which). The clonotype comes from a woman in her 50s in good health. The V call is TRBV6-5, the J call TRBJ2-1; TCRdb gives TRBD1 as the D gene, but with no DNA this cannot be confirmed. The CDR3 here is CASKVDRVEGNEQFF.